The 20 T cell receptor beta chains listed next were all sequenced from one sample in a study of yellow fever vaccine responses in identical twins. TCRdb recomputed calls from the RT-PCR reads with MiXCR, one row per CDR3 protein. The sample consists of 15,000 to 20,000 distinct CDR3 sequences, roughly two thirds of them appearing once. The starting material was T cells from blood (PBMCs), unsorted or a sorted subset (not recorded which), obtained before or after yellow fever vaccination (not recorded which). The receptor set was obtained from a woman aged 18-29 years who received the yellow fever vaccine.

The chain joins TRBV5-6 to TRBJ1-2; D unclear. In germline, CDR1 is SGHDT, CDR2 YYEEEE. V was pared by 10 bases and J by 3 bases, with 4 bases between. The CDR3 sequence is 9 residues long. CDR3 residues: CAPDYGYTF. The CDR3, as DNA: TGTGCCCCGGACTATGGCTACACCTTC.

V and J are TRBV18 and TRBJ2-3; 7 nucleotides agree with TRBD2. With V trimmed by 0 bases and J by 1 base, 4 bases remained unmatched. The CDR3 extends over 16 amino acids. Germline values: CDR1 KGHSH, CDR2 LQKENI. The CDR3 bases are TGTGCCAGCTCACCACCTACTAGCGCGGGCACAGATACGCAGTATTTT. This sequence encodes CASSPPTSAGTDTQYF.

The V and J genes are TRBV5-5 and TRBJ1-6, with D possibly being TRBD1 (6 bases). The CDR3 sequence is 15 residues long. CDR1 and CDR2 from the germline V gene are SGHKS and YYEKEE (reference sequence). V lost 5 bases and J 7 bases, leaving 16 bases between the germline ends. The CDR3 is CASSPGVAGNSPLHF. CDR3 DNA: TGTGCCAGCAGTCCAGGGGTAGCGGGGAATTCACCCCTCCACTTT.

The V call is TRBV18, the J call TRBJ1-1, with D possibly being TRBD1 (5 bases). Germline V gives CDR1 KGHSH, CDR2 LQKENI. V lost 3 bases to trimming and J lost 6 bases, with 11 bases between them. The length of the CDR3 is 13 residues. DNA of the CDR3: TGTGCCAGCTCACCGGGGATGGGGGCTGAAGCTTTCTTT. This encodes CASSPGMGAEAFF. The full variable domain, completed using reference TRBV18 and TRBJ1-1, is NAGVMQNPRHLVRRRGQEARLRCSPMKGHSHVYWYRQLPEEGLKFMVYLQKENIIDESGMPKERFSAEFPKEGPSILRIQQVVRGDSAAYFCASSPGMGAEAFFGQGTRLTVV.

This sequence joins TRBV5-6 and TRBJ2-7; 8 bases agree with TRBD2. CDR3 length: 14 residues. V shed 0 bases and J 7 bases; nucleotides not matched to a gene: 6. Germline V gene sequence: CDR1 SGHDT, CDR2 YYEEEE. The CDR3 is CASSLAGRAKEQYF. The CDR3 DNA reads TGTGCCAGCAGCTTGGCCGGGAGGGCCAAAGAGCAGTACTTC.

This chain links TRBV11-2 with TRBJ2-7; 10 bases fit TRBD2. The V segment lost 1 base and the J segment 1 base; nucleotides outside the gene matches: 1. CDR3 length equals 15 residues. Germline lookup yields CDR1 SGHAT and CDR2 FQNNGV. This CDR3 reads CASSLGTSGSYEQYF. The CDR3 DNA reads TGTGCCAGCAGCTTAGGGACTAGCGGTTCCTACGAGCAGTACTTC.

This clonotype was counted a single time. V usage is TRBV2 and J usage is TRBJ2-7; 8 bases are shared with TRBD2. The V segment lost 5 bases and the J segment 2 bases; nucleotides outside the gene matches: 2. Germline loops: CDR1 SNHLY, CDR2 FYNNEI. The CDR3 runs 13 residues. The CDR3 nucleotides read TGTGCCAGCAGTAGGACTAGCCCCTACGAGCAGTACGTC. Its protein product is CASSRTSPYEQYV.

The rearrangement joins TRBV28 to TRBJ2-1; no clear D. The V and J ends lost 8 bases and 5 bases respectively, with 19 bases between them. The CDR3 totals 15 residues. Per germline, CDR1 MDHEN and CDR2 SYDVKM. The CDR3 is CASRTIGRKDNEQFF. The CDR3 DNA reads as TGTGCCAGCCGGACGATTGGGCGGAAGGACAATGAGCAGTTCTTC.

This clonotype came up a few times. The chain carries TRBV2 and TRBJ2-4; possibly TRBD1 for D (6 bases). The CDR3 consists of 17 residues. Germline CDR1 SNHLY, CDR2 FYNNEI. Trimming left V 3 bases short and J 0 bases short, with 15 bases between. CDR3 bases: TGTGCCAGCAGTGAGATGACAGGAAATCTAGCCAAAAACATTCAGTACTTC. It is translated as CASSEMTGNLAKNIQYF. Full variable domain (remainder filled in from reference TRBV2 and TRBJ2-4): EPEVTQTPSHQVTQMGQEVILRCVPISNHLYFYWYRQILGQKVEFLVSFYNNEISEKSEIFDDQFSVERPDGSNFTLKIRSTKLEDSAMYFCASSEMTGNLAKNIQYFGAGTRLSVL.

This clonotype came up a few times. The CDR3 is CASSRKYWESGPGNEQFF. DNA for the CDR3: TGCGCCAGCAGCCGAAAATATTGGGAAAGCGGACCGGGCAATGAGCAGTTCTTC. V is TRBV4-1 and J is TRBJ2-1; D possibly corresponds to TRBD2 (5 bases). The CDR3 sequence is 18 residues long. Trimming pared 4 bases from V and 6 bases from J, leaving 25 bases between. Germline V CDR1 and CDR2: MGHRA, YSYEKL.

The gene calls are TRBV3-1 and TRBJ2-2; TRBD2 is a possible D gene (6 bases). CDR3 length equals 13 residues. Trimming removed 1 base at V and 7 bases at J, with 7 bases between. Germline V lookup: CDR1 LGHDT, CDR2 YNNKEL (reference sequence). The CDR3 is CASSQVGGGELFF. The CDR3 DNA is TGTGCCAGCAGCCAAGTGGGGGGCGGGGAGCTGTTTTTT.

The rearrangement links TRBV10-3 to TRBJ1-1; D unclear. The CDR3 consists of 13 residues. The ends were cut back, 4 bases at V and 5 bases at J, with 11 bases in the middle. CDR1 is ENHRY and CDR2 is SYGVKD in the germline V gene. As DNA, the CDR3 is TGTGCCATCAGTGCGCAGGAGGGAACTGAAGCTTTCTTT. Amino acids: CAISAQEGTEAFF.

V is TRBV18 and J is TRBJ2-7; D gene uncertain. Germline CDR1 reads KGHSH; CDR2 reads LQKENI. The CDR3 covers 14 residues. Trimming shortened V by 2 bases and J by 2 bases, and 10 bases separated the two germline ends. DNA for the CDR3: TGTGCCAGCTCACCATACGCGTCCCCCTACGAGCAGTACTTC. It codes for CASSPYASPYEQYF.

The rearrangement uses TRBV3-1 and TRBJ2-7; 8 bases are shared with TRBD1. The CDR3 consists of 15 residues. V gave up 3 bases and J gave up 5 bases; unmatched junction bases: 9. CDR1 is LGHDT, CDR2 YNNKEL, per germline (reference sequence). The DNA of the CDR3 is TGTGCCAGCAGCCACCACGACAGGGGAGCTAACGAGCAGTACTTC. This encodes CASSHHDRGANEQYF.

This CDR3 reads CSVEVQGSGETQYF. CDR3 DNA sequence: TGCAGCGTTGAAGTCCAGGGGTCGGGAGAGACCCAGTACTTC. V gene TRBV29-1 combines with J gene TRBJ2-5, with D perhaps TRBD1 (6 bases). CDR1 SQVTM and CDR2 ANQGSEA come from the germline V gene. Trimming removed 1 base from V and 4 bases from J, with 13 bases in between. This CDR3 contains 14 residues. The variable domain in full, completed from reference TRBV29-1 and TRBJ2-5, reads SAVISQKPSRDICQRGTSLTIQCQVDSQVTMMFWYRQQPGQSLTLIATANQGSEATYESGFVIDKFPISRPNLTFSTLTVSNMSPEDSSIYLCSVEVQGSGETQYFGPGTRLLVL.

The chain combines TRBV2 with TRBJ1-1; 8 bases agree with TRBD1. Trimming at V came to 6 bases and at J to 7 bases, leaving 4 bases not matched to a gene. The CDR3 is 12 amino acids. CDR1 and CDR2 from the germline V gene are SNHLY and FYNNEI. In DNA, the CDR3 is TGTGCCAGCAGGGACAGGGTGGATGAAGCTTTCTTT. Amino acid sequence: CASRDRVDEAFF.

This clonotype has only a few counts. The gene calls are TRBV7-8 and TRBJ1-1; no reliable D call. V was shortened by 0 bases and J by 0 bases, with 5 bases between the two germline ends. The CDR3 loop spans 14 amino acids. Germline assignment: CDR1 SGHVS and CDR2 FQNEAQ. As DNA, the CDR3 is TGTGCCAGCAGCTTAGCCGGGTTGAACACTGAAGCTTTCTTT. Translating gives CASSLAGLNTEAFF.

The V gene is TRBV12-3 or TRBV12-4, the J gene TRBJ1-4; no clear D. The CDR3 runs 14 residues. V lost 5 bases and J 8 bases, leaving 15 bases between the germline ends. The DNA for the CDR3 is TGTGCCAGCAGTCAGGACGTCGGGAAAGAAAAACTGTTTTTT. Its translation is CASSQDVGKEKLFF.

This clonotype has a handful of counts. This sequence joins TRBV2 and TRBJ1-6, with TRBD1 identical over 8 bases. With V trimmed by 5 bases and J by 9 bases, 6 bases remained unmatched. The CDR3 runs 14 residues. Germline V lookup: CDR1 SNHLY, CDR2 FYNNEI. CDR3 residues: CASSPTGDSSPLHF. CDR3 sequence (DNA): TGTGCCAGCAGTCCGACAGGGGATAGTTCACCCCTCCACTTT.

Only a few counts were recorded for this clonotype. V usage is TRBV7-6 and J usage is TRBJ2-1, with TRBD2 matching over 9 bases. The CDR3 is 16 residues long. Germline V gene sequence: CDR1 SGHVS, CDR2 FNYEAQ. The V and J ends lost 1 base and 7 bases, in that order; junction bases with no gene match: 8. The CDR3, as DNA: TGTGCCAGCAGCTTAGGTCAGGCGGGAGGGCCGAATGAGCAGTTCTTC. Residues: CASSLGQAGGPNEQFF.